The clone carrying this T cell receptor beta chain came up a few times. This entry belongs to a study of CD8+CD57+ T cells in acquired aplastic anemia. On the study more broadly: DNA from sorted CD4+ and CD8+ cells averaged about 3.2 ug.

Investigators profiled TCR beta VDJ and CDR3 from genomic DNA template. TCRdb reanalysed the reads using MiXCR and keeps one entry per CDR3 protein. The sample carries 150,000 to 200,000 distinct CDR3 sequences, over 60% recorded once. Germline V gene lookup returns CDR1 SGHVS and CDR2 FNYEAQ. The length of the CDR3 is 13 residues. Trimming removed 4 bases at V and 4 bases at J, with 11 bases between. The rearrangement links TRBV7-6 to TRBJ2-7; no clear D. The clonotype was recovered from a human donor with severe aplastic anemia or a healthy control (not recorded which). What was sequenced was sorted CD4+, CD8+, or CD8+CD57+ T cells (not recorded which) from PBMCs. The CDR3 loop reads CASSWTDLYEQYF. CDR3 nucleotide sequence: TGTGCCAGCAGCTGGACGGATCTTTACGAGCAGTACTTC.